This passage covers 26 T cell receptor beta chains from one sample sequenced in a study of cytomegalovirus exposure and HLA in healthy donors. PCR primers comprised 60 Vbeta and 13 Jbeta primers. This table comes from immunoSEQ multiplex PCR, and its TCRdb copy is limited to in-frame clones, with some not included. The sample lists over 150,000 clones, roughly four fifths occurring once. Material for sequencing was PBMCs. These receptors were taken from a male donor in good health and CMV-seronegative.

The V call is TRBV6-6, the J call TRBJ1-5; 10 bases are a match to TRBD1. This CDR3 region has 15 residues. The germline V gene has CDR1 MNHNY and CDR2 SVGAGI (reference sequence). Losses at the gene ends were 5 bases for V and 6 bases for J; bases not matched to a gene: 7. CDR3 DNA: TGTGCCAGCAGTAACACGGACAGGGGGGGTCAGCCCCAGCATTTT. As protein: CASSNTDRGGQPQHF.

CDR3 sequence (DNA): TGTGCCAGCAGTTTGCTTTCGACAGGACTGAGCTTCTTC. It specifies CASSLLSTGLSFF. The chain combines TRBV28 with TRBJ2-1, with D tentatively TRBD1 (6 bases). There are 13 residues in the CDR3. Deletions cut 3 bases from V and 16 bases from J, with 19 bases between. CDR1 MDHEN and CDR2 SYDVKM come from the germline V gene. The full variable domain, in which reference TRBV28 and TRBJ2-1 provide the parts outside the CDR3, is DVKVTQSSRYLVKRTGEKVFLECVQDMDHENMFWYRQDPGLGLRLIYFSYDVKMKEKGDIPEGYSVSREKKERFSLILESASTNQTSMYLCASSLLSTGLSFFGPGTRLTVL.

This chain connects TRBV28 to TRBJ2-4; 11 nucleotides agree with TRBD2. The trim removed 5 bases at V and 3 bases at J, leaving 15 bases unmatched. CDR1 is MDHEN and CDR2 is SYDVKM in the germline V gene. The CDR3 loop spans 19 amino acids. The CDR3 sequence is CASSPKTSGRRLDKNIQYF. CDR3 DNA sequence: TGTGCCAGCAGTCCTAAAACTAGCGGGAGAAGGTTGGACAAAAACATTCAGTACTTC.

V usage is TRBV7-8 and J usage is TRBJ1-1; D might be TRBD1 (6 bases). Germline assignment: CDR1 SGHVS and CDR2 FQNEAQ. The length of the CDR3 is 14 residues. V was shortened by 3 bases and J by 1 base, with 9 bases between the two germline ends. The CDR3 sequence: CASSFIQGNTEAFF. In DNA, the CDR3 is TGTGCCAGCAGCTTCATACAGGGGAACACTGAAGCTTTCTTT.

This clone was observed once. This chain connects TRBV7-2 to TRBJ1-5; 7 nucleotides align to TRBD1. CDR3 length equals 18 residues. Germline CDR1 and CDR2: SGHTA and FQGNSA. Trimming cost V 0 bases and J 1 base; bases outside gene matches: 9. The CDR3 loop is CASSLAGTDRVSNQPQHF. DNA for the CDR3: TGTGCCAGCAGCTTAGCGGGGACCGACAGGGTCAGCAATCAGCCCCAGCATTTT. Combining the CDR3 with reference TRBV7-2 and TRBJ1-5 gives the whole variable domain GAGVSQSPSNKVTEKGKDVELRCDPISGHTALYWYRQSLGQGLEFLIYFQGNSAPDKSGLPSDRFSAERTGGSVSTLTIQRTQQEDSAVYLCASSLAGTDRVSNQPQHFGDGTRLSIL.

The V and J genes are TRBV15 and TRBJ1-5, with a possible D match to TRBD1 (5 bases). CDR1 LNHNV and CDR2 YYDKDF come from the germline V gene (reference sequence). Trimming shortened V by 5 bases and J by 0 bases, and 11 bases separated the two germline ends. The CDR3 spans 15 residues. CDR3 DNA sequence: TGTGCCACCAGCCCTCGGGGGGATAGCAATCAGCCCCAGCATTTT. Translated, it gives CATSPRGDSNQPQHF. Filled out from reference TRBV15 and TRBJ1-5, the complete variable domain reads DAMVIQNPRYQVTQFGKPVTLSCSQTLNHNVMYWYQQKSSQAPKLLFHYYDKDFNNEADTPDNFQSRRPNTSFCFLDIRSPGLGDTAMYLCATSPRGDSNQPQHFGDGTRLSIL.

The chain carries TRBV7-9 and TRBJ1-1; D may be TRBD1 (6 bases). V dropped 1 base and J dropped 7 bases, with 13 bases sitting between them. This CDR3 has 14 residues. CDR1 SEHNR and CDR2 FQNEAQ come from the germline V gene (reference sequence). The CDR3 sequence is CASSLVGRGDEAFF. The DNA for the CDR3 is TGTGCCAGCAGCTTAGTCGGCAGGGGCGATGAAGCTTTCTTT.

The V gene is TRBV28, the J gene TRBJ1-5, with D possibly TRBD1 on 6 matching bases. The germline V gene encodes CDR1 MDHEN and CDR2 SYDVKM. The CDR3 spans 13 residues. Trimming took 8 bases from V and 5 from J, leaving 13 bases between them. Here the CDR3 reads CASGAQGYQPQHF. The CDR3 nucleotides are TGTGCCAGCGGGGCGCAGGGGTATCAGCCCCAGCATTTT.

V gene TRBV16 combines with J gene TRBJ1-1; D is unclear. Germline CDR1 is KGHSY and CDR2 is FQNENV. This CDR3 has 14 amino acids. V lost 3 bases to trimming and J lost 3 bases, with 11 bases between them. The CDR3 region has the DNA TGTGCCAGCAGCCAGTATGATTCAGACACTGAAGCTTTCTTT. Translation gives CASSQYDSDTEAFF.

The V gene is TRBV19, the J gene TRBJ2-1, with a possible D match to TRBD1 (5 bases). The CDR3 length is 15 residues. Germline CDR1 is LNHDA and CDR2 is SQIVND (reference sequence). Trimming left V 2 bases short and J 4 bases short, with 12 bases between. The CDR3 DNA is TGTGCCAGTAGTATAATAGGGGTCGGGTACAATGAGCAGTTCTTC. Its translation: CASSIIGVGYNEQFF.

The chain joins TRBV28 to TRBJ2-1; possibly TRBD2 for D (5 bases). V dropped 5 bases and J dropped 5 bases, with 28 bases sitting between them. Germline CDR1 and CDR2: MDHEN and SYDVKM. This CDR3 has 19 amino acids. The DNA of the CDR3 is TGTGCCAGCAGTAGCCCATTTTCGTCTCCCGACTACATGCACAATGAGCAGTTCTTC. Its translation is CASSSPFSSPDYMHNEQFF.

Note on this clone: At the DNA level, this CDR3 is encoded by other sequences in the same sample as well. This chain links TRBV30 with TRBJ1-6; 10 nucleotides align to TRBD1. The ends lost 0 bases at V and 7 bases at J; junction bases unmatched: 3. The CDR3 has 15 amino acids. CDR1 GTSNPN and CDR2 SVGIG come from the germline V gene (reference sequence). CDR3 DNA: TGTGCCTGGAGTGTACGGGACAGGGGCAATTCACCCCTCCACTTT. This gives the protein CAWSVRDRGNSPLHF. Full variable domain (missing parts from reference TRBV30 and TRBJ1-6): SQTIHQWPATLVQPVGSPLSLECTVEGTSNPNLYWYRQAAGRGLQLLFYSVGIGQISSEVPQNLSASRPQDRQFILSSKKLLLSDSGFYLCAWSVRDRGNSPLHFGNGTRLTVT.

This clone was found a few times. The rearrangement links TRBV2 to TRBJ2-1; weak D call: TRBD1 (5 bases). The length of the CDR3 is 14 residues. Per the germline V gene, CDR1 is SNHLY and CDR2 is FYNNEI. V lost 4 bases to trimming and J lost 7 bases, with 14 bases between them. CDR3 nucleotides: TGTGCCAGCAGTGTCCTTCAGGGTGGGAATGAGCAGTTCTTC. This gives the protein CASSVLQGGNEQFF.

The chain uses TRBV21-1 and TRBJ2-7; the table's D gene call, TRBD2, was not cross checked with the DNA. TRBV21-1 is recorded as a pseudogene. The CDR3 runs 17 residues. The DNA for the CDR3 is TGTGCCAGCAGCAAAGAAGACGGCGGATATAGCTCCTACGAGCAGTACTTC. Its protein is CASSKEDGGYSSYEQYF.

V is TRBV7-3 and J is TRBJ2-1, with 7 bases identical to TRBD1. V dropped 2 bases and J dropped 6; count of bases not matched to a gene: 7. The CDR3 contains 15 residues. Looked up from germline, CDR1 is SGHTA and CDR2 is FQGTGA. The CDR3 protein is CASSLLQGFINEQFF. The DNA of the CDR3 is TGTGCCAGCAGCTTATTACAGGGGTTTATCAATGAGCAGTTCTTC.

The gene calls are TRBV5-4 and TRBJ1-5; D gene unclear. In germline, CDR1 is SGHNT, CDR2 YYREEE (reference sequence). This CDR3 has 15 residues. Trimming stripped 4 bases from V and 2 bases from J, with 13 bases between. CDR3 sequence: CASSLTPTRNQPQHF. CDR3 coding DNA: TGTGCCAGCAGCCTCACGCCGACTCGCAATCAGCCCCAGCATTTT.

V gene TRBV6-1 combines with J gene TRBJ1-6; D is unclear. In germline, CDR1 is MNHNS, CDR2 SASEGT. Trimming left V 0 bases short and J 9 bases short, with 18 bases between. The CDR3 sequence is 17 residues long. CDR3 loop: CASSEALQPRHASPLHF. Written as DNA, the CDR3 is TGTGCCAGCAGTGAAGCTCTGCAGCCTCGACATGCTTCACCCCTCCACTTT.

V and J are TRBV6-5 and TRBJ2-3; TRBD1 is a possible D gene (6 bases). CDR3 length equals 12 residues. V lost 4 bases, J lost 7 bases, and 9 bases lay in between. Germline V gene data show CDR1 as MNHEY and CDR2 as SVGAGI. The CDR3 DNA follows: TGTGCCAGCAGTTCCCAGGGGAATACGCAGTATTTT. It yields the protein CASSSQGNTQYF.

This clone was counted between two and nine times. V is TRBV28 and J is TRBJ2-7, with 8 bases aligning to TRBD2. CDR3 length: 13 residues. CDR1 is MDHEN and CDR2 is SYDVKM in the germline V gene. With 6 bases clipped from V and 4 bases from J, the junction kept 5 bases outside the gene matches. CDR3 sequence: CASRGGRLYEQYF. CDR3 nucleotides: TGTGCCAGCAGGGGCGGGAGGCTTTACGAGCAGTACTTC.

CDR3 sequence reads: CASSSWTGTYGYTF. Written as DNA, the CDR3 is TGTGCCAGCAGCAGCTGGACAGGAACCTATGGCTACACCTTC. This sequence joins TRBV11-2 and TRBJ1-2; 7 bases fit TRBD1. This CDR3 has 14 amino acids. V trimming: 5 bases; J trimming: 4 bases; junction bases outside the gene matches: 7. Germline V lookup: CDR1 SGHAT, CDR2 FQNNGV.

V and J are TRBV6-5 and TRBJ1-5; no firm D call. The CDR3 is made up of 14 amino acids. Germline V gene sequence: CDR1 MNHEY, CDR2 SVGAGI. Between the trimmed V and J ends, which lost 5 bases and 0 bases, there was a span of 8 bases. CDR3 coding DNA: TGTGCCAGCAGTGAGGGTTATAGCAATCAGCCCCAGCATTTT. Amino acid sequence: CASSEGYSNQPQHF.

This chain connects TRBV6-1 to TRBJ1-3, with TRBD1 identical over 7 bases. The V gene end was trimmed by 8 bases and the J gene end by 3 bases; junction bases not matched to a gene: 10. CDR1 is MNHNS, CDR2 SASEGT, per germline. The CDR3 length is 15 residues. In DNA, the CDR3 is TGTGCCAGCTGCCTGCCGGCAGGGGGTGGAAACACCATATATTTT. Amino acids: CASCLPAGGGNTIYF.

This sequence joins TRBV7-9 and TRBJ1-5; TRBD1 agrees at 8 bases. CDR3 length equals 14 residues. V trimming: 5 bases; J trimming: 6 bases; junction bases outside the gene matches: 6. Germline V gives CDR1 SEHNR, CDR2 FQNEAQ (reference sequence). The CDR3 region is CASSPGQGIQPQHF. CDR3 in DNA: TGTGCCAGCAGCCCCGGACAGGGCATTCAGCCCCAGCATTTT.

This clone was detected only a few times. The chain joins TRBV6-5 to TRBJ1-1; TRBD1 agrees at 7 bases. This CDR3 has 14 residues. Germline V gene lookup returns CDR1 MNHEY and CDR2 SVGAGI. V gave up 7 bases and J gave up 10 bases; unmatched junction bases: 15. CDR3 sequence (DNA): TGTGCCAGCACCCCGACAGGGACGGCCGGGGGAGCTTTCTTT. This sequence encodes CASTPTGTAGGAFF.

A single count supports this clone. The chain has TRBV6-5 and TRBJ2-5; unclear D gene. V dropped 0 bases and J dropped 5 bases, with 4 bases sitting between them. The CDR3 runs to 12 residues. Looked up from germline, CDR1 is MNHEY and CDR2 is SVGAGI. The CDR3 region has the DNA TGTGCCAGCAGTTACTCGGGCGAGACCCAGTACTTC. As protein: CASSYSGETQYF.

The chain recombines TRBV19 with TRBJ2-1, with 8 bases lining up with TRBD2. Germline values: CDR1 LNHDA, CDR2 SQIVND (reference sequence). The trim removed 9 bases at V and 3 bases at J, leaving 4 bases unmatched. The CDR3 loop spans 13 amino acids. The CDR3 DNA reads as TGTGCCAGCGATAGCGGGGACTACAATGAGCAGTTCTTC. It is translated as CASDSGDYNEQFF.